The rows below give T cell receptor beta chains drawn from one sample of a study of blood T cell repertoires in COVID-19. Repertoires were generated with immunoSEQ multiplex PCR, while TCRdb's copy carries only in-frame clones and drops some. Of around 140,000 clones in the sample, 85% to 90% were seen once. Sequencing was carried out using peripheral blood. These receptors all stem from a man younger than 35 with COVID-19, enrolled during active disease. Each CDR3 is given with its conserved first and last residue. The D gene is left open where the match is weak. Only part of the rows carry a size: once, few, many, or a class if the clone is expanded.

j_gene | v_gene | abundance | d_gene | CDR3nt | CDR3aa
TRBJ2-7 | TRBV10-3 | - | - | TGTGCCATCAGTGAGGGAGAGGGAGGCCCCTACGAGCAGTACTTC | CAISEGEGGPYEQYF
TRBJ2-6 | TRBV27 | - | TRBD1 | TGTGCCAGCAGTTATCACCTTGGACAGGTCGCGGTTGAGTCTGGGGCCAACGTCCTGACTTTC | CASSYHLGQVAVESGANVLTF
TRBJ2-4 | TRBV13 | - | TRBD1 | TGTGCCAGCAGCCAAGGGTCCTCAGGGGGCCAGTACTTC | CASSQGSSGGQYF
TRBJ1-2 | TRBV28 | once | - | TGTGCCAGCAGCAATAGACAAGTGTATGGCTACACCTTC | CASSNRQVYGYTF
TRBJ1-2 | TRBV24-1 | - | - | TGTGCCACCGCCCAAATCTCTGACGGGATCTATGGCTACACCTTC | CATAQISDGIYGYTF
TRBJ2-7 | TRBV7-2 | - | TRBD2 | TGTGCCAGCAGCTCTAGCGGGACCCGCTCCTACGAGCAGTACTTC | CASSSSGTRSYEQYF
TRBJ2-7 | TRBV18 | - | TRBD1 | TGTGCCAGCTCACCACGACAGGGAATCTACGAGCAGTACTTC | CASSPRQGIYEQYF
TRBJ1-3 | TRBV6-6 | - | TRBD1 | TGTGCCAGCAGCCGGACAGGGGTTGGAAACACCATATATTTT | CASSRTGVGNTIYF
TRBJ2-3 | TRBV6-1 | - | TRBD2 | TGTGCCAGCAGTAAAGCTAGCGGGAGGGCTACCTGGGGCGCAGATACGCAGTATTTT | CASSKASGRATWGADTQYF
TRBJ2-7 | TRBV27 | few | TRBD2 | TGTGCCAGCAGCCATACAGCGGGAGGGCGGGCCTACGAGCAGTACTTC | CASSHTAGGRAYEQYF
TRBJ2-1 | TRBV4-1 | - | - | TGCGCCAGCAGCCAATGGACAGCTGAAGAGCAGTTCTTC | CASSQWTAEEQFF
TRBJ2-1 | TRBV13 | - | TRBD2 | TGTGCCAGCAGCTCACCTCTAGCGGGAGTTAACAATGAGCAGTTCTTC | CASSSPLAGVNNEQFF
TRBJ2-7 | TRBV28 | - | TRBD1 | TGTGCCAGCAGTTTCGGGACAGGGGGCCCCTACGAGCAGTACTTC | CASSFGTGGPYEQYF
TRBJ1-1 | TRBV7-9 | - | - | TGTGCCAGCAGCCACAGACAGGAGAGAACTGAAGCTTTCTTT | CASSHRQERTEAFF
TRBJ2-7 | TRBV4-3 | - | TRBD2 | TGCGCCAGCAGCCAAGATTGGACTAGCGGGAGAGTCCCCTACGAGCAGTACTTC | CASSQDWTSGRVPYEQYF
TRBJ2-1 | TRBV18 | few | TRBD2 | TGTGCCAGCTCACCCGGACTAGCGGCCTATTACAATGAGCAGTTCTTC | CASSPGLAAYYNEQFF
TRBJ1-2 | TRBV4-2 | few | - | TGTGCCAGCAGCCAACAGGGAAGTAATGGCTACACCTTC | CASSQQGSNGYTF
TRBJ2-3 | TRBV11-3 | - | TRBD2 | TGTGCCAGCAGCCCGACTAGCGGGATTTCTACAGATACGCAGTATTTT | CASSPTSGISTDTQYF
TRBJ2-7 | TRBV28 | - | - | TGTGCCAGCAGTTTACAACTCCGACAGGTCCTATCCTACGAGCAGTACTTC | CASSLQLRQVLSYEQYF
TRBJ1-2 | TRBV9 | - | TRBD1 | TGTGCCAGCAGTAGAGGGCAGGGGGTTGGTGGCTACACCTTC | CASSRGQGVGGYTF
TRBJ2-7 | TRBV28 | - | TRBD1 | TGTGCCAGCAGTACCCCGGGACAGATCTACGAGCAGTACTTC | CASSTPGQIYEQYF
TRBJ2-7 | TRBV4-2 | - | - | TGTGCCAGCAGCTCGGCGGATCACTACGAGCAGTACTTC | CASSSADHYEQYF
TRBJ2-1 | TRBV11-2 | - | TRBD2 | TGTGCCAGCAGGTTTTCGGGGGGCAATGAGCAGTTCTTC | CASRFSGGNEQFF
TRBJ1-4 | TRBV3-1/TRBV3-2 | - | TRBD1 | TGTGCCAGCAGCCCCCTGGGGACAGGGCGAAAACTGCTTTTT | CASSPLGTGRKLLF
TRBJ2-7 | TRBV7-8 | - | TRBD2 | TGTGCCAGCAGCTCCCCGACAGGCAGTAGCGGGAGAGTCGAGCAGTACTTC | CASSSPTGSSGRVEQYF
TRBJ2-7 | TRBV18 | - | - | TGTGCCAGCTCACCCACCGCAAGGGGACTTCGTAGCGAGCAGTACTTC | CASSPTARGLRSEQYF
TRBJ2-5 | TRBV15 | few | TRBD2 | TGTGCCACCAGCAGGTTGGGACTAGCGGGAGTAGAGACCCAGTACTTC | CATSRLGLAGVETQYF
TRBJ1-2 | TRBV4-3 | once | TRBD1 | TGCGCCAGCAGCCAGACAGGGGCGGGGGGCTACACCTTC | CASSQTGAGGYTF
TRBJ2-7 | TRBV9 | - | - | TGTGCCAGCAGCGTATCAGGGGACCCCCACGAGCAGTACTTC | CASSVSGDPHEQYF